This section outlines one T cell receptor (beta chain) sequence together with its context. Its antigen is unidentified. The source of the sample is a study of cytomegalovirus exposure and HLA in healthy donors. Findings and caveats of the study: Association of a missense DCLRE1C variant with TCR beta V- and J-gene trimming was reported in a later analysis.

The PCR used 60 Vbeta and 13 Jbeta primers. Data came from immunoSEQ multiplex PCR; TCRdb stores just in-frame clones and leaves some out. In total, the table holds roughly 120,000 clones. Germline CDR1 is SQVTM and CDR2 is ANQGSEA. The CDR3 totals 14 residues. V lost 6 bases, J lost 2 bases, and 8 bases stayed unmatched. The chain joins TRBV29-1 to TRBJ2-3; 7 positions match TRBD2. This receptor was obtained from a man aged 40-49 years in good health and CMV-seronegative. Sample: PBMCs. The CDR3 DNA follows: TGCAGCGTCGATCCGGGACTAAACACAGATACGCAGTATTTT. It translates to CSVDPGLNTDTQYF.